Listed here are 2 T cell receptor beta chains from one sample, sequenced in a study of T-cell reconstitution after alpha-beta-depleted transplantation in children. The TCRbeta library incorporated unique molecular identifiers. TCRdb re-called the PCR reads with MiXCR, one entry per CDR3 protein. The table includes 77,000 or so distinct CDR3 sequences, about a sixth detected once. Sequencing was performed on PBMCs, mostly from graft donor cells, taken 360 days after TCRalphabeta/CD19-depleted stem cell transplant. The receptors here all came from a male patient aged 2 to 9 who had a stem cell transplant for acute lymphoblastic leukemia, so the T cells may come from the graft donor.

The sample holds one count of this clonotype. The V and J genes are TRBV10-3 and TRBJ2-1, with TRBD2 identical over 7 bases. CDR3 length: 13 residues. The J segment lost 7 bases and the V segment lost 4 bases, leaving 4 bases of the junction unmatched. In germline, CDR1 is ENHRY, CDR2 SYGVKD. CDR3 DNA sequence: TGTGCCATCAGTGGGGGAGGGAGAAATGAGCAGTTCTTC. It codes for CAISGGGRNEQFF.

A few counts support this clonotype. The V call is TRBV11-3, the J call TRBJ2-3, with D possibly being TRBD2 (6 bases). The CDR3 covers 15 residues. Germline V gene lookup returns CDR1 SGHNT and CDR2 YENEEA. V lost 1 base and J lost 2, with 10 bases in between. The CDR3 DNA is TGTGCCAGCAGCTTAGGGGACTTAAACACAGATACGCAGTATTTT. Amino acids: CASSLGDLNTDTQYF. The entire variable domain, with the rest obtained from reference TRBV11-3 and TRBJ2-3, is as follows: EAGVVQSPRYKIIEKKQPVAFWCNPISGHNTLYWYLQNLGQGPELLIRYENEEAVDDSQLPKDRFSAERLKGVDSTLKIQPAELGDSAVYLCASSLGDLNTDTQYFGPGTRLTVL.